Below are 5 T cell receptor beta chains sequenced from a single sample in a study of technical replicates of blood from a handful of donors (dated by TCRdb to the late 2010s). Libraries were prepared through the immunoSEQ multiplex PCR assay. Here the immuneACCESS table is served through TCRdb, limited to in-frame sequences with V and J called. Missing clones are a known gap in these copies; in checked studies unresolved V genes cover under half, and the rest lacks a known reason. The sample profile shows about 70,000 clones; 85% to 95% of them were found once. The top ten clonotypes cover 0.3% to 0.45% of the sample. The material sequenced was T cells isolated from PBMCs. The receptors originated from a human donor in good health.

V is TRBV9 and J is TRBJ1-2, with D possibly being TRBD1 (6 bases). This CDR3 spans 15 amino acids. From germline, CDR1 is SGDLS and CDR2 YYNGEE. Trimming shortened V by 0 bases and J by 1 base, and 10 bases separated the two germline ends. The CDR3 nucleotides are TGTGCCAGCAGCGTAGGACAGGTTTTTAACTATGGCTACACCTTC. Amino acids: CASSVGQVFNYGYTF.

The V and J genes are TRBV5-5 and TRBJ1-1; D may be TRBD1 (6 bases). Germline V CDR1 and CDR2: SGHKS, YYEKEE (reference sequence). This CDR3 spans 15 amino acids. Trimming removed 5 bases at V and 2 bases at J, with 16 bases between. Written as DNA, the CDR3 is TGTGCCAGCAGTCGCCGGACAGCCTCCAACACTGAAGCTTTCTTT. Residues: CASSRRTASNTEAFF.

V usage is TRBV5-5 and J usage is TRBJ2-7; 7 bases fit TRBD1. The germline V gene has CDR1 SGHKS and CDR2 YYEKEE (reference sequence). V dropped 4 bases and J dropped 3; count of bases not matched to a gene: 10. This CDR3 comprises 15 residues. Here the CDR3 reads CASSTQGVSRYEQYF. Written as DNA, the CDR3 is TGTGCCAGCAGCACTCAGGGGGTATCGCGCTACGAGCAGTACTTC.

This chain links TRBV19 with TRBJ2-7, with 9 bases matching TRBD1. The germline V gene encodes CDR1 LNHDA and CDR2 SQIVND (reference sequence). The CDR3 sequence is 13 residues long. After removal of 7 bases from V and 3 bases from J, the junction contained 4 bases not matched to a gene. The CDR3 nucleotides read TGTGCCAGTAAAGGACAGGGGCGCTACGAGCAGTACTTC. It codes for CASKGQGRYEQYF.

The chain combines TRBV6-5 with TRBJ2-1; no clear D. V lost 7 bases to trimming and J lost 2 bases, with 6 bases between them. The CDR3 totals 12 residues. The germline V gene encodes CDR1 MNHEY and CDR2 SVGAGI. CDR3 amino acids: CASTSTYNEQFF. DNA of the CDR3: TGTGCCAGCACTAGTACCTACAATGAGCAGTTCTTC.